This paragraph covers one T cell receptor beta chain sequence. Its specificity is unknown. The sample belongs to a study of graft-versus-host responses after intestinal transplantation. Study summary: Each recipient received anti-thymocyte globulin induction, then tacrolimus and steroids for 2 to 3 years. Whole-study findings and limits: GvH clones occurred in recipient marrow; some first appeared in ileum or blood. Peak circulating GvH clone levels tracked with early post-transplant HvG declines. Allografts from individuals with graft-donor T cell macrochimerism displayed high graft-versus-host to host-versus-graft clonal ratios.

Sequenced by immunoSEQ multiplex PCR; TCRdb stores in-frame clones only, minus some. The sample lists some 110,000 clones; around 94% were seen once. Trimming removed 6 bases from V and 5 bases from J, with 20 bases in between. Germline values: CDR1 MNHNY, CDR2 SVGAGI (reference sequence). This CDR3 is 15 amino acids long. This clonotype was sampled from a human donor who was the organ donor for an intestinal transplant. The rearrangement joins TRBV6-6 to TRBJ2-7, with unresolved D. This sample comprised unstimulated CD4+ T cells sorted from spleen or lymph node cells, obtained before transplant. CDR3 residues: CASSRSRVSRHEQYF. In nucleotides, the CDR3 is TGTGCCAGCAGCCGCTCCCGGGTGTCCAGGCACGAGCAGTACTTC.